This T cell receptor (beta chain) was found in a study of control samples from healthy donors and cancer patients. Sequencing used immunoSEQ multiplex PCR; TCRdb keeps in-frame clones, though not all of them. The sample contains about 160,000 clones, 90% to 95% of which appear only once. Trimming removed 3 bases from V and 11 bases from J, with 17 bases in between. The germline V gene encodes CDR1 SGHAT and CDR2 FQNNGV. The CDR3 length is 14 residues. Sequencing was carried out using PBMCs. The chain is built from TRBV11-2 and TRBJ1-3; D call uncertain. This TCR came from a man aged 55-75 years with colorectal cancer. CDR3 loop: CASSLGGILDAIYF. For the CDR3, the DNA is TGTGCCAGCAGCTTGGGAGGGATCCTAGACGCCATATATTTT.